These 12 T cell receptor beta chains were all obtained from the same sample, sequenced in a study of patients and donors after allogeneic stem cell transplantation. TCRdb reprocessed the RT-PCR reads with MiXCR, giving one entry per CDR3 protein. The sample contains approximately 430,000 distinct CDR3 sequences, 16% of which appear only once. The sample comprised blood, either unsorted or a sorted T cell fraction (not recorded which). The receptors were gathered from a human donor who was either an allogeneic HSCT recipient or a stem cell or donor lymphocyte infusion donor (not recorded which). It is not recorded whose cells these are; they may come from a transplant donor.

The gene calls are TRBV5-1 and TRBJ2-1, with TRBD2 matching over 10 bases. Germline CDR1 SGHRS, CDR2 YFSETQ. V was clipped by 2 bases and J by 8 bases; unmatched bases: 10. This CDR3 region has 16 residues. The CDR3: CASSLAGGPTGDEQFF. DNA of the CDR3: TGCGCCAGCAGCTTAGCGGGAGGGCCGACGGGCGATGAGCAGTTCTTC.

For the CDR3, the DNA is TGTGCCAGCAGTAACATGGATGGACTAGCGGGGATCGAGCAGTACTTC. Translation gives CASSNMDGLAGIEQYF. The gene calls are TRBV25-1 and TRBJ2-7; TRBD2 aligns across 12 bases. Germline V gene sequence: CDR1 MGHDK, CDR2 SYGVNS. Germline trimming cut 5 bases from V and 6 bases from J; bases unmatched to any gene: 11. The CDR3 loop spans 16 amino acids.

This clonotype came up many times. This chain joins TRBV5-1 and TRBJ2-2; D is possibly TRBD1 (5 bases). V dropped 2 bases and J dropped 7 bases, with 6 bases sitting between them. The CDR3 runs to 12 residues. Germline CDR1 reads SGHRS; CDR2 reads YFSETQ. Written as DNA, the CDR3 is TGCGCCAGCAGCTTTGACAGCGGGGAGCTGTTTTTT. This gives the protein CASSFDSGELFF.

The CDR3, as DNA: TGTGCCATCAACCCAGCGGGAGACCATGGAGATACGCAGTATTTT. As protein: CAINPAGDHGDTQYF. V gene TRBV10-3 combines with J gene TRBJ2-3; 8 bases align to TRBD2. Germline lookup yields CDR1 ENHRY and CDR2 SYGVKD. The CDR3 runs 15 residues. V trimming: 7 bases; J trimming: 5 bases; junction bases outside the gene matches: 11.

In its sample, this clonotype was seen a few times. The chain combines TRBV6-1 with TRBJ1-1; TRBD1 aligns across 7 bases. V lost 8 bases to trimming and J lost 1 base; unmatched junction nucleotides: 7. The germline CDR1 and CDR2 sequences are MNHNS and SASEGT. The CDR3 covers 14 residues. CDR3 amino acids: CASLPRQGNTEAFF. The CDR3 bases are TGTGCCAGCCTACCCCGACAGGGGAACACTGAAGCTTTCTTT.

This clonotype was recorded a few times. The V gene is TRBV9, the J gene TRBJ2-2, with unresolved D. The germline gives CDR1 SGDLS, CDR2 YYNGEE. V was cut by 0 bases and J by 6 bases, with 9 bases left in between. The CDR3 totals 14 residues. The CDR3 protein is CASSVVVGPGELFF. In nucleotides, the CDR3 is TGTGCCAGCAGCGTAGTTGTCGGACCCGGGGAGCTGTTTTTT.

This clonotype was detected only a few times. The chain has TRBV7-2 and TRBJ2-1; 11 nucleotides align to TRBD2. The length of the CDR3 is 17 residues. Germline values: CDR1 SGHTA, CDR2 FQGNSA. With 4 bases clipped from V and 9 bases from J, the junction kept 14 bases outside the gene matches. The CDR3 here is CASSSPGVAGGVREQFF. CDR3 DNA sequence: TGTGCCAGCAGCTCCCCGGGGGTAGCGGGAGGGGTCCGTGAGCAGTTCTTC.

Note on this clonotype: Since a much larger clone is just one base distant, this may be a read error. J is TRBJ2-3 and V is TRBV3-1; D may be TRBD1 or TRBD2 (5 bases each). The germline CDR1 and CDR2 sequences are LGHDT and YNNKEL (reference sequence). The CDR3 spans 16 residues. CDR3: CANSQDNGARTDTQYF. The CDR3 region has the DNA TGTGCCAACAGCCAAGATAACGGGGCCAGAACAGATACGCAGTATTTT.

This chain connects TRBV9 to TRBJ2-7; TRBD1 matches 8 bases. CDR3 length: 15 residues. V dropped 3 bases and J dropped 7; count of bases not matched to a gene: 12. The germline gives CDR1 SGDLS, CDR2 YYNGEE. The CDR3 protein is CASSGSGGFPPEQYF. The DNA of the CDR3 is TGTGCCAGCAGCGGCTCAGGGGGCTTTCCCCCGGAGCAGTACTTC. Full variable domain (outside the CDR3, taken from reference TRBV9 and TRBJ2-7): DSGVTQTPKHLITATGQRVTLRCSPRSGDLSVYWYQQSLDQGLQFLIQYYNGEERAKGNILERFSAQQFPDLHSELNLSSLELGDSALYFCASSGSGGFPPEQYFGPGTRLTVT.

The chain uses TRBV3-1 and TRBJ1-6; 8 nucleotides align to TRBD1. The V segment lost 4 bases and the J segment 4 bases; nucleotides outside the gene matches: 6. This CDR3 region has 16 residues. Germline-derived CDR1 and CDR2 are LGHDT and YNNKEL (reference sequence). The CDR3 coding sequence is TGTGCCAGCAGCCTTGGACAGGGCCTTTATAATTCACCCCTCCACTTT. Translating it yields CASSLGQGLYNSPLHF.

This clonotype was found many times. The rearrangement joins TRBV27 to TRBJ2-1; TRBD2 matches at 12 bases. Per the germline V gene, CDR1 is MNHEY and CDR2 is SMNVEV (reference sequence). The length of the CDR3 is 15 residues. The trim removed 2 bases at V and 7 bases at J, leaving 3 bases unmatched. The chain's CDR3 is CASSLLAGGLNEQFF. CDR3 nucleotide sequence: TGTGCCAGCAGTTTACTAGCGGGGGGGCTTAATGAGCAGTTCTTC.

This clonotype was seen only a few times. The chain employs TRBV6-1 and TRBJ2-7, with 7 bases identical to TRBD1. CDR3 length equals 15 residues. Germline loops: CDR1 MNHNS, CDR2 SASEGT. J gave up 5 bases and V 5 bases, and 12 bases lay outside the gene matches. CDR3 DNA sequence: TGTGCCAGCAGTCTAAACCCCCCGACAGGGAACGAGCAGTACTTC. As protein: CASSLNPPTGNEQYF.